A single sample is the source of the 3 T cell receptor beta chains below, sequenced in a study of shared clonotypes between healthy human individuals. Sequencing was performed with immunoSEQ multiplex PCR; in TCRdb, only in-frame clones are kept and a portion is missing. The sample holds roughly 1 million clones; around 74% are singletons and the top ten take about 1.5%. The sequenced material came from memory CD4+ T cells sorted from blood. Stated subset: CD45RA-negative fraction. These receptors came from a man in his late teens or twenties in good health.

In the case of this clone: Other DNA sequences in this specimen translate into the identical CDR3. J is TRBJ2-1 and V is TRBV10-3, with TRBD1 identical over 8 bases. CDR1 ENHRY and CDR2 SYGVKD come from the germline V gene. The CDR3 runs to 15 residues. Trimming cost V 4 bases and J 3 bases; bases outside gene matches: 5. The CDR3 coding sequence is TGTGCCATCAGTGCCGGGACAGGACTCTACAATGAGCAGTTCTTC. Amino acid sequence: CAISAGTGLYNEQFF.

V gene TRBV11-2 combines with J gene TRBJ2-5; no reliable D call. The J call could be wrong; TRBJ2-7 is a better fit for the DNA end. Germline CDR1 is SGHAT and CDR2 is FQNNGV. CDR3 length equals 15 residues. The CDR3 loop is CASSLVPDFVYEQYF. The CDR3, as DNA: TGTGCCAGCAGCTTAGTACCTGACTTTGTGTACGAGCAGTACTTC.

The chain couples TRBV5-4 to TRBJ2-1, with 8 bases lining up with TRBD2. CDR1 SGHNT and CDR2 YYREEE come from the germline V gene (reference sequence). The CDR3 loop spans 14 amino acids. V shed 2 bases, J shed 7 bases, and the junction held 5 bases outside the gene matches. The CDR3: CASSFDSGANEQFF. In DNA form, the CDR3 reads TGTGCCAGCAGCTTCGATAGCGGGGCTAATGAGCAGTTCTTC.